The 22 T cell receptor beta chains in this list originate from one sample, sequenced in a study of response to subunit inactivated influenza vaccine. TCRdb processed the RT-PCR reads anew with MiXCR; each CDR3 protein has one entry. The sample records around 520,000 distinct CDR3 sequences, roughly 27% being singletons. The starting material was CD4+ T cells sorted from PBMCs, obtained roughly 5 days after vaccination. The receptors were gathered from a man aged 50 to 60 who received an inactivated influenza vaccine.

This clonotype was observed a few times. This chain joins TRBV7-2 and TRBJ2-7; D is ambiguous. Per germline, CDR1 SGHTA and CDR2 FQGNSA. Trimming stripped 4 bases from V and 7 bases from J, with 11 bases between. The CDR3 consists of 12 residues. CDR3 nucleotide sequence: TGTGCCAGCAGCTCCATAGTGGGTGAGCAGTACTTC. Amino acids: CASSSIVGEQYF.

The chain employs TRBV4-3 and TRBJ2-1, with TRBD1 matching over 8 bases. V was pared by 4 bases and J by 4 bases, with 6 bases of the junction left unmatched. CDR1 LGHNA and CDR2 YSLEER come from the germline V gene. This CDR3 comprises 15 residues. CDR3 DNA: TGCGCCAGCAGCCGAGATCAGGGGGCGTACAATGAGCAGTTCTTC. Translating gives CASSRDQGAYNEQFF.

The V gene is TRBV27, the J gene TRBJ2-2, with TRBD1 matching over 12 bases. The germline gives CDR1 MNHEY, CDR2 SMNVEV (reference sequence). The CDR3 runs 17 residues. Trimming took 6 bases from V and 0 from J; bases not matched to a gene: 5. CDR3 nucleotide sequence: TGTGCCAGCAGCCAGGGACAGGGGGCGGCGAACACCGGGGAGCTGTTTTTT. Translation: CASSQGQGAANTGELFF.

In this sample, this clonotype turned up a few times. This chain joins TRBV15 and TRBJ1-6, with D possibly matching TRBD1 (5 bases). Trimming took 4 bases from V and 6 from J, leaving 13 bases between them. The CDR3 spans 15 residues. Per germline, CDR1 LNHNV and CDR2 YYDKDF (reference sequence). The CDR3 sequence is CATSTGGVLNSPLHF. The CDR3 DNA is TGTGCCACCAGCACAGGAGGGGTTCTTAATTCACCCCTCCACTTT.

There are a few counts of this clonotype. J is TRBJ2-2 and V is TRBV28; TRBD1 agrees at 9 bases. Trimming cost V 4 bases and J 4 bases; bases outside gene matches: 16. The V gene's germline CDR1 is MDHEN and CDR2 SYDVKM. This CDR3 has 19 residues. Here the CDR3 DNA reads TGTGCCAGCAGTTCCTCCTACCTGGACAGGGGTCGATTCACCGGGGAGCTGTTTTTT. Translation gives CASSSSYLDRGRFTGELFF.

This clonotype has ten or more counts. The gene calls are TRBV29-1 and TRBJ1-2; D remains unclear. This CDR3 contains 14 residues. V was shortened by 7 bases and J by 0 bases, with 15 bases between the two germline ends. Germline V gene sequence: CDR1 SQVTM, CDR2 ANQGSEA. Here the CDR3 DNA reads TGCAGCGCCCCTGGACCCTCTGCTAACTATGGCTACACCTTC. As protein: CSAPGPSANYGYTF. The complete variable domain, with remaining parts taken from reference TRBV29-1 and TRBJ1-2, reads SAVISQKPSRDICQRGTSLTIQCQVDSQVTMMFWYRQQPGQSLTLIATANQGSEATYESGFVIDKFPISRPNLTFSTLTVSNMSPEDSSIYLCSAPGPSANYGYTFGSGTRLTVV.

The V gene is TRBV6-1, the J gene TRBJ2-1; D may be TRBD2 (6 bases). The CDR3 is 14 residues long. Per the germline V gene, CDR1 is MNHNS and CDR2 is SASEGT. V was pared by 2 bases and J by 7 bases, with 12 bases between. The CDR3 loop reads CASSEMGGGNEQFF. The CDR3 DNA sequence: TGTGCCAGCAGTGAAATGGGGGGAGGAAATGAGCAGTTCTTC.

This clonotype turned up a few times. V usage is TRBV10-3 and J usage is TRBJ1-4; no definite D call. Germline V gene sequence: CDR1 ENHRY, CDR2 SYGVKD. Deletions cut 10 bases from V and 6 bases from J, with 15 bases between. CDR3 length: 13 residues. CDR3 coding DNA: TGTGCCACCACTCCACGAGAGGATGAAAAACTGTTTTTT. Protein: CATTPREDEKLFF.

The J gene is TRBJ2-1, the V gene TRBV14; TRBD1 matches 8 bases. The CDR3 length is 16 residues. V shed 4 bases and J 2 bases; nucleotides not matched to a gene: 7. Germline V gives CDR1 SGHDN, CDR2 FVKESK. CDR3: CASSPIQGAAYNEQFF. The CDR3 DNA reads TGTGCCAGCAGCCCAATCCAGGGGGCTGCCTACAATGAGCAGTTCTTC.

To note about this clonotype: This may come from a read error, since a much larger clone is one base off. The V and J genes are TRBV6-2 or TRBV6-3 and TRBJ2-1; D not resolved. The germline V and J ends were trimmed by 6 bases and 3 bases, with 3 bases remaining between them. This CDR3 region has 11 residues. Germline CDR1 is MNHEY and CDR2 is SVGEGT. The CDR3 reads CASRFYNEQFF. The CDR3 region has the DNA TGTGCCAGCAGATTCTACAATGAGCAGTTCTTC.

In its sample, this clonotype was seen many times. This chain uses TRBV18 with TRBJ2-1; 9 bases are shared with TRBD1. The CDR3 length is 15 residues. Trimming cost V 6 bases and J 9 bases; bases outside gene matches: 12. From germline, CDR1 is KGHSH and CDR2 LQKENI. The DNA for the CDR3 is TGTGCCAGCTCGCAACAGGGGGCCAGTATGGGTGAGCAGTTCTTC. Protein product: CASSQQGASMGEQFF.

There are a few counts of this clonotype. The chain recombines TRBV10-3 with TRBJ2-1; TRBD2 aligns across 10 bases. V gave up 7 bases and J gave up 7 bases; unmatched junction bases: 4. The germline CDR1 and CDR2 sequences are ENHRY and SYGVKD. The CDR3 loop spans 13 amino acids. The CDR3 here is CAITSGRSNEQFF. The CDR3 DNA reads TGTGCCATCACTAGCGGGAGATCGAATGAGCAGTTCTTC.

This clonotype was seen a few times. In DNA, the CDR3 is TGCAGTGCTAGTGACAGCCTCCTGGGGGGCTACACCTTC. It yields the protein CSASDSLLGGYTF. The V and J genes are TRBV20-1 and TRBJ1-2; D is perhaps TRBD1 (5 bases). V was clipped by 3 bases and J by 8 bases, with 16 bases between them. Germline loops: CDR1 DFQATT, CDR2 SNEGSKA (reference sequence). This CDR3 has 13 amino acids.

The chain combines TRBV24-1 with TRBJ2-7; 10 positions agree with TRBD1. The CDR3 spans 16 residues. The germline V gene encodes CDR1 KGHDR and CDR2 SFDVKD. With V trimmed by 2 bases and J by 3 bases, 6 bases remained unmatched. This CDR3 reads CATSDSGTGVGYEQYF. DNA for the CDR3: TGTGCCACCAGTGATTCCGGGACAGGGGTGGGCTACGAGCAGTACTTC.

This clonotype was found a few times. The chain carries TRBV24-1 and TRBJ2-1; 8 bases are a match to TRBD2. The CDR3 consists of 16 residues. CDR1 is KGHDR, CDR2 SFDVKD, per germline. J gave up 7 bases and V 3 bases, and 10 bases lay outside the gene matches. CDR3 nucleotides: TGTGCCACCAGTGATCCGACCGGGACTAGAGTGAATGAGCAGTTCTTC. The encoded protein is CATSDPTGTRVNEQFF.

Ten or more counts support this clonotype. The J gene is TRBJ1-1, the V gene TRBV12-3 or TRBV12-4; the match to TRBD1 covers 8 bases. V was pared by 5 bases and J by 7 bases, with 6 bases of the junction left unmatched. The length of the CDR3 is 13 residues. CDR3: CASSPTTGGEAFF. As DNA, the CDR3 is TGTGCCAGCAGTCCGACTACAGGGGGTGAAGCTTTCTTT.

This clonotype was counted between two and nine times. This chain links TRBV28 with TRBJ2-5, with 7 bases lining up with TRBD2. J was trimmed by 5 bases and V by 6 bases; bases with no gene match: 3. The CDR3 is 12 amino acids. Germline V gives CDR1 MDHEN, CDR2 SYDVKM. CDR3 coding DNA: TGTGCCAGCAGGGGGGGGTGGGAGACCCAGTACTTC. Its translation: CASRGGWETQYF.

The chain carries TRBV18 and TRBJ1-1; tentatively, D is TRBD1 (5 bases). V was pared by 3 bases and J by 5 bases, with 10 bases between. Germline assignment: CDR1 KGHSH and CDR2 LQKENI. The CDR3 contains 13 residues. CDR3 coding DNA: TGTGCCAGCTCACCTCAGGGTTGGACTGAAGCTTTCTTT. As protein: CASSPQGWTEAFF.

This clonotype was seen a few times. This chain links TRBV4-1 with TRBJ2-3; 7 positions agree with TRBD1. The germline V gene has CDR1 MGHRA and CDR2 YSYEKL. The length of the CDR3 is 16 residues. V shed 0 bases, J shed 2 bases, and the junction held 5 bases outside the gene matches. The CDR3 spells CASSQETGRTTDTQYF. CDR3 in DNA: TGCGCCAGCAGCCAAGAGACAGGGCGGACCACAGATACGCAGTATTTT.

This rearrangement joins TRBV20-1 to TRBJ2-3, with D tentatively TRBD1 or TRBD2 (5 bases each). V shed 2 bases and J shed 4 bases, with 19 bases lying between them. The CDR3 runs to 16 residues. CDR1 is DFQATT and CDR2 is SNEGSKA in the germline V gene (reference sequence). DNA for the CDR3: TGCAGTGCTAGAACCCGACGGGGCGCGGGCGCAGATACGCAGTATTTT. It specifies CSARTRRGAGADTQYF.

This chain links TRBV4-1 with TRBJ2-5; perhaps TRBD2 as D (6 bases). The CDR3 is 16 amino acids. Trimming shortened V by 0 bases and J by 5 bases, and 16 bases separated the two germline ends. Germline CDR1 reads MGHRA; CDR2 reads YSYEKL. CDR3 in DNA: TGCGCCAGCAGCCAAGATGGGGACTTGGCGAGGGAGACCCAGTACTTC. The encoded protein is CASSQDGDLARETQYF.

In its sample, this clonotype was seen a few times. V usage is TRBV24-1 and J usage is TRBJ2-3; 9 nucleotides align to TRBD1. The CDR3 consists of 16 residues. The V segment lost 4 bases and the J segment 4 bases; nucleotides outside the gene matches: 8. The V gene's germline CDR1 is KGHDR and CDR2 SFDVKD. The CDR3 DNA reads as TGTGCCACCAGTGAAACCGGGACAGGGATGGCAGATACGCAGTATTTT. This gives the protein CATSETGTGMADTQYF.